This T cell receptor (beta chain) was recorded in a study of blood T cell repertoires in COVID-19. Looking at the study overall: COVID-19 samples from acute and convalescent phases originated in the United States, Italy and Spain. In each case, the material was cDNA or gDNA derived from T cells, B-cell-depleted T cells, or PBMCs.

While infection was still active, Seattle patients were enrolled and then followed longitudinally. This clone occurred a few times. Study processing details: Reference gene primer amplification yielded estimated nucleated cell counts. TCRdb's table, derived via immunoSEQ multiplex PCR, lists solely in-frame clones and lacks some. From that table come the V and J calls and clone size; the DNA was used to work out D and trimming. The table has around 270,000 clones, 80% to 85% seen once; the top ten hold about a sixth. This CDR3 region has 16 residues. Trimming took off 6 bases at V and 0 bases at J, with 16 bases between the two ends.

V and J are TRBV5-3 and TRBJ1-5; D is perhaps TRBD1 (6 bases). TRBV5-3 carries the ORF label, with uncertain function. The sample taken for sequencing was peripheral blood. The sequence was obtained from a person between 65 and 79 years old with COVID-19, enrolled during active disease. In DNA, the CDR3 is TGTGCCAGAATCCAGGACAGTTTGTATAGCAATCAGCCCCAGCATTTT. This sequence encodes CARIQDSLYSNQPQHF.